Each of the 7 T cell receptor beta chains below was sequenced from the same sample in a study of identical twins. One entry per CDR3 protein results from TCRdb running MiXCR on the 5' RACE reads. The sample includes about 220,000 distinct CDR3 sequences, around 8% of them seen just once. The same sample was also used in a study of yellow fever vaccine responses in identical twins.

The source material was memory (CD45RO+) T cells sorted from blood. The receptor source for this set is a woman aged 18-30 years in good health.

This clonotype was seen ten or more times. V is TRBV11-3 and J is TRBJ2-1, with D perhaps TRBD1 (6 bases). The V end was cut by 0 bases, the J end by 6 bases, with 12 bases between. CDR1 is SGHNT, CDR2 YENEEA, per germline. This CDR3 region has 15 residues. CDR3: CASSLDSGTFNEQFF. The CDR3 DNA reads as TGTGCCAGCAGCTTAGATTCCGGGACATTCAATGAGCAGTTCTTC.

This clonotype appeared many times. V is TRBV9 and J is TRBJ2-4, with D possibly TRBD1 on 5 matching bases. The CDR3 has 18 residues. V lost 2 bases and J 1 base, leaving 19 bases between the germline ends. CDR1 is SGDLS and CDR2 is YYNGEE in the germline V gene. The CDR3 coding sequence is TGTGCCAGCAGCGTTGGGCAGGGTCTAGACGGGGCCAAAAACATTCAGTACTTC. Translating gives CASSVGQGLDGAKNIQYF.

The chain links TRBV20-1 to TRBJ2-7; 10 bases fit TRBD1. J gave up 4 bases and V 2 bases, and 11 bases lay outside the gene matches. In germline, CDR1 is DFQATT, CDR2 SNEGSKA (reference sequence). The CDR3 runs to 16 residues. The CDR3 spells CSARTTGTGAPYEQYF. CDR3 in DNA: TGCAGTGCTAGAACCACCGGGACAGGGGCCCCTTACGAGCAGTACTTC.

Notes on this clonotype: A much bigger clone sits one base away, suggesting this may be a read error. The gene calls are TRBV2 and TRBJ2-4; D unclear. Germline V gene sequence: CDR1 SNHLY, CDR2 FYNNEI. This CDR3 is built from 18 residues. CDR3 coding DNA: TGTACCAGCAGTGCTACTCACACCGTCAACCAAGCCAAAAACATTCAGTACTTC. It specifies CTSSATHTVNQAKNIQYF.

This clonotype was found a few times. This chain joins TRBV6-2 or TRBV6-3 and TRBJ2-7; D gene unclear. CDR3 length equals 15 residues. V gave up 10 bases and J gave up 3 bases, with 22 bases separating them. Germline lookup yields CDR1 MNHEY and CDR2 SVGEGT. CDR3 DNA sequence: TGTGCCATCAGACGGGCCTCCCCTAGGGACTACGAGCAGTACTTC. It encodes CAIRRASPRDYEQYF.

This clonotype occurred a few times. The chain employs TRBV20-1 and TRBJ2-7, with D perhaps matching TRBD1 (5 bases). CDR3 size: 13 residues. Trimming pared 6 bases from V and 3 bases from J, leaving 15 bases between. Germline V gene data show CDR1 as DFQATT and CDR2 as SNEGSKA (reference sequence). This chain's CDR3 is CSAQGRSDYEQYF. As DNA, the CDR3 is TGCAGTGCCCAGGGCCGGAGTGACTACGAGCAGTACTTC.

Many counts were recorded for this clonotype. The chain joins TRBV29-1 to TRBJ2-2, with a possible D match to TRBD1 (5 bases). Looked up from germline, CDR1 is SQVTM and CDR2 is ANQGSEA. The CDR3 is 14 amino acids. Between the trimmed V and J ends, which lost 4 bases and 1 base, there was a span of 10 bases. Written as DNA, the CDR3 is TGCAGCGTTGTTGAGACAGTGAACACCGGGGAGCTGTTTTTT. Protein sequence: CSVVETVNTGELFF.